This T cell receptor (beta chain) comes out of a study of CD8+CD57+ T cells in acquired aplastic anemia. Germline V gene data show CDR1 as DFQATT and CDR2 as SNEGSKA (reference sequence). The CDR3 sequence is 16 residues long. The V segment lost 3 bases and the J segment 5 bases; nucleotides outside the gene matches: 15. Whole-study findings and limits: Patients and healthy controls showed no significant CD8+ Simpson's diversity difference.

Regarding this clonotype: Its antigen is as yet unknown.

By flow cytometry, patients selected for sequencing had shown an expansion of CD8+CD57+ cells. Genomic DNA provided the template from which TCR beta VDJ and CDR3 profiles were obtained. TCRdb re-analysed the reads in MiXCR, keeping a single row per CDR3 protein. The sample holds about 120,000 distinct CDR3 sequences; 50% to 70% are singletons and the top ten take about 31%. The sequencing input was sorted CD4+, CD8+, or CD8+CD57+ T cells (not recorded which) from PBMCs. The receptor comes from a human donor with aplastic anemia. The genes are TRBV20-1 and TRBJ1-2; 7 bases match TRBD1. CDR3 DNA: TGCAGTGCTAGGATAGAGGGGTCAGGCAGGGGGTATGGCTACACCTTC. Translated: CSARIEGSGRGYGYTF.